Listed here are 18 T cell receptor beta chains from one sample, sequenced in a study of T cells in Graves' hyperthyroidism and ophthalmopathy. The CDR3 regions of TCR beta were amplified from RNA transcripts. Primed by the HTBI set, a first-round RT-PCR was run on the TCR CDR3. MiXCR, applied by TCRdb to the multiplex PCR reads, yields one record per CDR3 protein. In the table there are 300,000 to 450,000 distinct CDR3 sequences, 15% to 19% of which are singletons. The sequenced sample was blood. These receptors all stem from a woman younger than 30 with Graves' hyperthyroidism that later progressed to Graves' ophthalmopathy.

This clonotype occurred many times. V and J are TRBV10-3 and TRBJ2-7; tentatively, D is TRBD1 (5 bases). CDR1 and CDR2 (germline): ENHRY, SYGVKD. The V end lost 2 bases, the J end lost 0 bases, and 11 bases lay between the germline ends. CDR3 size: 15 residues. In DNA form, the CDR3 reads TGTGCCATCAGTGAGGGGGCCTCGAGCTCCTACGAGCAGTACTTC. Its protein product is CAISEGASSSYEQYF.

This clonotype was counted many times. This chain connects TRBV6-2 or TRBV6-3 to TRBJ2-1; 10 nucleotides match TRBD1. CDR3 length: 14 residues. CDR1 MNHEY and CDR2 SVGEGT come from the germline V gene. With V trimmed by 5 bases and J by 6 bases, 4 bases remained unmatched. The CDR3 is CASSRTGGGNEQFF. In DNA, the CDR3 is TGTGCCAGCAGTCGGACAGGGGGGGGCAATGAGCAGTTCTTC.

In this sample, this clonotype turned up many times. The chain joins TRBV29-1 to TRBJ2-3; 8 nucleotides align to TRBD1. The length of the CDR3 is 13 residues. V trimming: 5 bases; J trimming: 3 bases; junction bases outside the gene matches: 4. Germline CDR1 SQVTM, CDR2 ANQGSEA. The CDR3 bases are TGCAGCGTTAAGGGACAGGTAACAGATACGCAGTATTTT. Translation gives CSVKGQVTDTQYF.

This clonotype was found once. Just one base apart from a much larger clone, this may be a read error. The V gene is TRBV2, the J gene TRBJ1-4, with D unclear. The CDR3 totals 12 residues. Per germline, CDR1 SNHLY and CDR2 FYNNEI. V lost 6 bases and J 5 bases, leaving 7 bases between the germline ends. CDR3 amino acids: CASRGTNEKLFF. DNA for the CDR3: TGTGCCAGCAGAGGAACAAATGAAAAACTGTTTTTT.

This clonotype was seen a handful of times. The chain uses TRBV15 and TRBJ1-5; TRBD1 is a possible D gene (5 bases). The CDR3 spans 13 residues. V was shortened by 0 bases and J by 6 bases, with 6 bases between the two germline ends. Germline V gene data show CDR1 as LNHNV and CDR2 as YYDKDF (reference sequence). The CDR3 nucleotides read TGTGCCACCAGCAGAGATGGGGGTCAGCCCCAGCATTTT. Its translation: CATSRDGGQPQHF.

This chain uses TRBV27 with TRBJ1-5, with a weak D call TRBD1 (5 bases). Trimming pared 6 bases from V and 7 bases from J, leaving 16 bases between. The CDR3 has 14 residues. Germline V CDR1 and CDR2: MNHEY, SMNVEV (reference sequence). The CDR3 here is CASSPRQPFQPQHF. The CDR3 coding sequence is TGTGCCAGCAGCCCTAGACAGCCCTTCCAGCCCCAGCATTTT.

This clonotype occurred a few times. The genes are TRBV6-4 and TRBJ2-2; D is possibly TRBD1 (6 bases). Looked up from germline, CDR1 is MRHNA and CDR2 is SNTAGT. This CDR3 is built from 14 residues. The V end lost 6 bases, the J end lost 6 bases, and 14 bases lay between the germline ends. CDR3 residues: CASSIEGGAGELFF. CDR3 DNA sequence: TGTGCCAGCAGCATAGAAGGGGGAGCCGGGGAGCTGTTTTTT.

The chain is built from TRBV7-9 and TRBJ2-7; D is uncertain. Germline CDR1 is SEHNR and CDR2 is FQNEAQ (reference sequence). V gave up 3 bases and J gave up 5 bases, with 11 bases separating them. This CDR3 spans 13 amino acids. The CDR3 coding sequence is TGTGCCAGCAGCTTCGGCAGTCATCACGAGCAGTACTTC. Encoded protein: CASSFGSHHEQYF. Looking up the rest from reference TRBV7-9 and TRBJ2-7 gives the full variable domain: DTGVSQNPRHKITKRGQNVTFRCDPISEHNRLYWYRQTLGQGPEFLTYFQNEAQLEKSRLLSDRFSAERPKGSFSTLEIQRTEQGDSAMYLCASSFGSHHEQYFGPGTRLTVT.

This clonotype was picked up a small number of times. V and J are TRBV29-1 and TRBJ2-1; 9 bases are shared with TRBD2. Trimming removed 3 bases from V and 7 bases from J; junction bases left unmatched: 4. This CDR3 comprises 13 residues. The germline V gene encodes CDR1 SQVTM and CDR2 ANQGSEA. CDR3 nucleotide sequence: TGCAGCGTTGACGGGCTAGCGGGGAATGAGCAGTTCTTC. Encoded protein: CSVDGLAGNEQFF.

This clonotype was counted ten times or more. This chain joins TRBV30 and TRBJ1-1, with D possibly matching TRBD1 (5 bases). Germline V gene data show CDR1 as GTSNPN and CDR2 as SVGIG (reference sequence). V was pared by 2 bases and J by 9 bases, with 16 bases between. The CDR3 sequence is 13 residues long. As DNA, the CDR3 is TGTGCCTGGAGTCCCCGCGGGGGTCGAAAAGCTTTCTTT. It is translated as CAWSPRGGRKAFF.

This clonotype has more than one count but fewer than ten. The V and J genes are TRBV6-2 or TRBV6-3 and TRBJ2-4; D tentatively reads TRBD1 or TRBD2 (5 bases each). The CDR3 has 16 amino acids. V was clipped by 6 bases and J by 7 bases, with 22 bases between them. Germline values: CDR1 MNHEY, CDR2 SVGEGT. For the CDR3, the DNA is TGTGCCAGCAGCCCTCCAACGAGGGGTTCTAAGAACATTCAGTACTTC. Translated: CASSPPTRGSKNIQYF.

The count of this clonotype is one. A much larger clone lies one base from this, so it may be a read error. The chain is built from TRBV24-1 and TRBJ2-7, with 12 bases matching TRBD2. Matching the DNA end better, TRBJ2-1 makes the J call doubtful. CDR1 and CDR2 (germline): KGHDR, SFDVKD. The CDR3 length is 23 residues. CDR3 in amino acids: CATSDPPGTPGLAGKIRSYEQFF. DNA of the CDR3: TGTGCCACCAGTGATCCACCCGGGACCCCCGGACTAGCGGGAAAAATTAGGTCCTACGAGCAGTTCTTC.

This sequence joins TRBV28 and TRBJ2-1, with 9 bases matching TRBD2. After removal of 3 bases from V and 5 bases from J, the junction contained 8 bases not matched to a gene. This CDR3 contains 16 residues. Germline-derived CDR1 and CDR2 are MDHEN and SYDVKM. CDR3 region: CASSFHSGRTNNEQFF. CDR3 DNA: TGTGCCAGCAGTTTCCATAGCGGGAGAACCAACAATGAGCAGTTCTTC.

This clonotype was detected a few times. CDR3 amino acids: CASSFRDRVVNTEAFF. The CDR3 bases are TGTGCCAGCAGCTTTCGGGACAGGGTGGTGAACACTGAAGCTTTCTTT. J is TRBJ1-1 and V is TRBV7-8, with 9 positions matching TRBD1. V gave up 3 bases and J gave up 0 bases; unmatched junction bases: 5. The germline V gene has CDR1 SGHVS and CDR2 FQNEAQ. The CDR3 extends over 16 amino acids.

Within the sample, this clonotype is medium-sized. V usage is TRBV28 and J usage is TRBJ1-5; TRBD1 agrees at 7 bases. The CDR3 has 14 residues. From germline, CDR1 is MDHEN and CDR2 SYDVKM. With V trimmed by 5 bases and J by 7 bases, 8 bases remained unmatched. CDR3 sequence: CASSPPRGVQPQHF. The DNA of the CDR3 is TGTGCCAGCAGTCCCCCCAGGGGGGTACAGCCCCAGCATTTT.

The V gene is TRBV7-9, the J gene TRBJ1-6; D is perhaps TRBD1 (5 bases). V was trimmed by 1 base and J by 5 bases, leaving 9 bases between them. Germline lookup yields CDR1 SEHNR and CDR2 FQNEAQ (reference sequence). The CDR3 has 15 amino acids. This CDR3 reads CASSLEGRNNSPLHF. The CDR3, as DNA: TGTGCCAGCAGCTTAGAGGGACGGAATAATTCACCCCTCCACTTT.

The sample holds a few counts of this clonotype. The chain is built from TRBV28 and TRBJ2-1, with a weak D call TRBD2 (6 bases). V lost 6 bases, J lost 0 bases, and 18 bases lay in between. CDR1 and CDR2 (germline): MDHEN, SYDVKM. CDR3 size: 17 residues. The CDR3 spells CASSTNSGRSSYNEQFF. CDR3 nucleotide sequence: TGTGCCAGCAGCACAAATAGCGGTAGAAGCTCCTACAATGAGCAGTTCTTC.

This clonotype was recorded many times. The V gene is TRBV28, the J gene TRBJ2-1, with D possibly matching TRBD2 (8 bases). In germline, CDR1 is MDHEN, CDR2 SYDVKM. The CDR3 is made up of 23 amino acids. The V end was cut by 6 bases, the J end by 4 bases, with 40 bases between. The DNA for the CDR3 is TGTGCCAGCAGGAACCGACAGGGCCGAACTAGCCCGGGAGGGCACCCAGAGTACAATGAGCAGTTCTTC. It codes for CASRNRQGRTSPGGHPEYNEQFF.